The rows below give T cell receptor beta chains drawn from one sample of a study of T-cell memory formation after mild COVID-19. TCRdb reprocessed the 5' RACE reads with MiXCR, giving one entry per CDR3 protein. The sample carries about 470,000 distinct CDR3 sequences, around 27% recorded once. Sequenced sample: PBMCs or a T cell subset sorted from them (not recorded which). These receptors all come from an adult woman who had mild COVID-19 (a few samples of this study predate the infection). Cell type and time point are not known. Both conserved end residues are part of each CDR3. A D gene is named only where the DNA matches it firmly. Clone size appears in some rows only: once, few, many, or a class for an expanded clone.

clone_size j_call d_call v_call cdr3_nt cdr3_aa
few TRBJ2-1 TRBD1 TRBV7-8 TGTGCCAGCAGCTGGACAGGGGCCGGAGAGCAGTTCTTC CASSWTGAGEQFF
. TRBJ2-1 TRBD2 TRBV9 TGTGCCAGCAGCGCGGGACTAGCGGTTTACAATGAGCAGTTCTTC CASSAGLAVYNEQFF
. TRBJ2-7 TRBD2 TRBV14 TGTGCCAGCAGCCCAACCGGGACTAGCGGCCACTACGAGCAGTACTTC CASSPTGTSGHYEQYF
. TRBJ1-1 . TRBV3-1 TGTGCCAGCAGCAGCCTACAGGGGAACACTGAAGCTTTCTTT CASSSLQGNTEAFF
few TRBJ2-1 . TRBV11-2 TGTGCCAGCAGCTTAGATTTAGGCGAATTCTCCTACAATGAGCAGTTCTTC CASSLDLGEFSYNEQFF
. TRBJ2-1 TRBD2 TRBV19 TGTGCCAGTAGTGCTAGCGGGAGCGTCTACAATGAGCAGTTCTTC CASSASGSVYNEQFF
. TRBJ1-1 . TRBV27 TGTGCCAGCAGTTTGAAAGCTAGGGGCACTGAAGCTTTCTTT CASSLKARGTEAFF
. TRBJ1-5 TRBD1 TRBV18 TGTGCCAGCCGGGGACAGGACGGCCAGCCCCAGCATTTT CASRGQDGQPQHF
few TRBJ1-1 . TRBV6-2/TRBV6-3 TGTGCCAGCAGTTACCCGGGAGCGGGGGACACTGAAGCTTTCTTT CASSYPGAGDTEAFF
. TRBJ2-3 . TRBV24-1 TGTGCCACCAGTGATTTGCAAGCGGCAAATACGCAGTATTTT CATSDLQAANTQYF
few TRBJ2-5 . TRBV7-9 TGTGCCAGCAGCTCCGGGGGTTATCAAGAGACCCAGTACTTC CASSSGGYQETQYF
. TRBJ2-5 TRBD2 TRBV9 TGTGCCAGCAGCGTAGGGCGGGAGGCGGCAGAGACCCAGTACTTC CASSVGREAAETQYF
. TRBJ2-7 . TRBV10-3 TGTGCCATCAGTGCCCAGTACGAGCAGTACTTC CAISAQYEQYF
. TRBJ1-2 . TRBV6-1 TGTGCCAGCAGAGTGAAAGGGGGGGACATGGCTGGTGGCTACACCTTC CASRVKGGDMAGGYTF
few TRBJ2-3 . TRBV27 TGTGCCAGCAGTTCGCGGGACAGTCGACTAGATACGCAGTATTTT CASSSRDSRLDTQYF
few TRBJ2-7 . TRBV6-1 TGTGCCAGCAGGGCAGACTACAGGGATACCTACGAGCAGTACTTC CASRADYRDTYEQYF
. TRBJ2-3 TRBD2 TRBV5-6 TGTGCCAGCAGCATATTACTAGCGGGAGTTACCACAGATACGCAGTATTTT CASSILLAGVTTDTQYF
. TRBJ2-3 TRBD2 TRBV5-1 TGCGCCAGCAGCCCGGGGACTAGCGGGGGAAATACGCAGTATTTT CASSPGTSGGNTQYF
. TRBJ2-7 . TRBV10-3 TGTGCCATCGGACCTGTCGCGTCCTACGAGCAGTACTTC CAIGPVASYEQYF
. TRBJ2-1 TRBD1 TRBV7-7 TGTGCCAGCAGCTCAGACAGGGGTGGATACAATGAGCAGTTCTTC CASSSDRGGYNEQFF
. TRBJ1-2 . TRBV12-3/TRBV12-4 TGTGCCAGCAAAAAAACGGGGGTCTATGGCTACACCTTC CASKKTGVYGYTF
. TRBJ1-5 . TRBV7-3 TGTGCCAGCAGCTTAAACGGTGGTCAGCCCCAGCATTTT CASSLNGGQPQHF
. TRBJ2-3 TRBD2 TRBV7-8 TGTGCCAGCAGCTTAGAAGGGTCTAGCGGGGGGAGTAGACTCACAGATACGCAGTATTTT CASSLEGSSGGSRLTDTQYF
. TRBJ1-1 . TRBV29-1 TGCAGCGTTATGGAACAGATGAACACTGAAGCTTTCTTT CSVMEQMNTEAFF
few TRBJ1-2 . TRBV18 TGTGCCAGCTCACCTGACGGACAGACTTACTATGGCTACACCTTC CASSPDGQTYYGYTF
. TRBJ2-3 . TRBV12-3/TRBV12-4 TGTGCCAGCAGCCATGAAATCTCGAGCACAGATACGCAGTATTTT CASSHEISSTDTQYF
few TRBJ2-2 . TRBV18 TGTGCCAGCTCACCAGTAGACAGCGGGGAGCTGTTTTTT CASSPVDSGELFF
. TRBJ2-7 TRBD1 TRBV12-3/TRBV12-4 TGTGCCAGCAGTTTGGGGACAGGGAACAGCGAGCAGTACTTC CASSLGTGNSEQYF